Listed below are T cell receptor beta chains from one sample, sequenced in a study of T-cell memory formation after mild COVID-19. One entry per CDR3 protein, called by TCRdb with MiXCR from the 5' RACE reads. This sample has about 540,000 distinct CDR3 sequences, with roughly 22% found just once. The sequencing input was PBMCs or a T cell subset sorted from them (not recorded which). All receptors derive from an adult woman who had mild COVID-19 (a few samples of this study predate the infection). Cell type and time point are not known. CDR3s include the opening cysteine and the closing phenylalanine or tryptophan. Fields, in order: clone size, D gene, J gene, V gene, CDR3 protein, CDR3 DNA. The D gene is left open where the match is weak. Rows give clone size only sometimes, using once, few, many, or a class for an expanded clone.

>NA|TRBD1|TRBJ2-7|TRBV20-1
CSASQGQPSGGYF
TGCAGTGCTAGCCAGGGACAGCCCAGTGGGGGATACTTC
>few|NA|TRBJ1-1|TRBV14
CASSQEGLGNTEAFF
TGTGCCAGCAGCCAAGAAGGCCTGGGGAACACTGAAGCTTTCTTT
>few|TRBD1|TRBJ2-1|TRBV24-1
CATSDPGQGPDNEQFF
TGTGCCACCAGTGATCCCGGACAGGGGCCTGACAATGAGCAGTTCTTC
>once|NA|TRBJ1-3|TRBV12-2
CASRLALRSGGSGNTIYF
TGTGCAAGTCGCTTAGCGCTAAGGTCCGGGGGCTCTGGAAACACCATATATTTT
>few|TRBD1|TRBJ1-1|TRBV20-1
CSARAGTAVVGAFF
TGCAGTGCTAGAGCCGGGACAGCCGTCGTGGGTGCTTTCTTT
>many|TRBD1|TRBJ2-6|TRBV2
CATLRDRAGANVLTF
TGTGCCACCCTCCGGGACAGGGCTGGGGCCAACGTCCTGACTTTC
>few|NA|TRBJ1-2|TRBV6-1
CASSDVRNYGYTF
TGTGCCAGCAGTGACGTTAGGAACTATGGCTACACCTTC
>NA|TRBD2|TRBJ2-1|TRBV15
CATSSLSGLAGVSSYNEQFF
TGTGCCACCAGTAGTCTTTCGGGACTAGCGGGGGTAAGCTCCTACAATGAGCAGTTCTTC
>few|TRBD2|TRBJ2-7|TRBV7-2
CASRRALAGVGSEQYF
TGTGCCAGCAGGCGGGCCCTAGCGGGAGTAGGTTCCGAGCAGTACTTC
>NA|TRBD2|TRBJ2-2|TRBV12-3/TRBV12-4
CASSLPSGVTGEMFF
TGTGCCAGCAGTTTACCTAGCGGGGTCACCGGGGAGATGTTTTTT
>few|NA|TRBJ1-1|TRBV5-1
CASSLGGYNTEAFF
TGCGCCAGCAGCTTGGGGGGTTATAACACTGAAGCTTTCTTT
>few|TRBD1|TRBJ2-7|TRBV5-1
CASSTGQGNYEQYF
TGCGCCAGCAGCACTGGACAGGGGAACTACGAGCAGTACTTC
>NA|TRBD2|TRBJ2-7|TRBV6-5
CASSYSGLAGRVFYEQYF
TGTGCCAGCAGTTACTCGGGACTAGCGGGGCGAGTATTCTACGAGCAGTACTTC
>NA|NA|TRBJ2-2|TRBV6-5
CASSTGRGTGELFF
TGTGCCAGCAGCACCGGGCGCGGGACCGGGGAGCTGTTTTTT
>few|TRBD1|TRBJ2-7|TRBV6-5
CASSLLAGQGGYEQYF
TGTGCCAGCAGCCTACTCGCGGGACAGGGTGGCTACGAGCAGTACTTC
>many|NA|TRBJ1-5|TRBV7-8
CASSPREGSDQPQHF
TGTGCCAGCAGTCCCAGGGAAGGCAGCGACCAGCCCCAGCATTTT
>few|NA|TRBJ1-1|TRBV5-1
CASSSYSYMNTEAFF
TGCGCCAGCAGCTCCTACAGTTACATGAACACTGAAGCTTTCTTT
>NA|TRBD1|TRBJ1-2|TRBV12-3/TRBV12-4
CASSGQGRDYGYTF
TGTGCCAGCAGTGGACAGGGCAGGGACTATGGCTACACCTTC
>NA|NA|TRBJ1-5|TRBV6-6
CASSLGTIYSNQPQHF
TGTGCCAGCAGCCTAGGGACAATTTATAGCAATCAGCCCCAGCATTTT
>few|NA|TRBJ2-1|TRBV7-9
CASSSTTRNEQFF
TGTGCCAGCAGCTCCACCACGCGCAATGAGCAGTTCTTC
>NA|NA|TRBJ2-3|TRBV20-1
CSATATSPTTDTQYF
TGCAGTGCTACTGCGACTAGTCCCACCACAGATACGCAGTATTTT
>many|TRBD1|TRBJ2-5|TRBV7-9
CASSPQMDRVGETQYF
TGTGCCAGCAGCCCACAAATGGACAGGGTTGGAGAGACCCAGTACTTC
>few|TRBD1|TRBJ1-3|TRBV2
CASSEHRGGGNTIYF
TGTGCCAGCAGTGAACACAGGGGGGGTGGAAACACCATATATTTT
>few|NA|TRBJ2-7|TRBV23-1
CASSQGPADEQYF
TGCGCCAGCAGTCAGGGGCCGGCAGACGAGCAGTACTTC
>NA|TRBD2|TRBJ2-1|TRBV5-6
CASSLSLAGGQYNEQFF
TGTGCCAGCAGCTTGAGCCTAGCGGGGGGACAATACAATGAGCAGTTCTTC
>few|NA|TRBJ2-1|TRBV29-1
CSVVTDLNAQFF
TGCAGCGTTGTGACAGATTTAAACGCGCAGTTCTTC
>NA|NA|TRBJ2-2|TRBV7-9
CASSLAHTSGLGELFF
TGTGCCAGCAGCTTAGCGCATACCTCAGGGCTGGGGGAGCTGTTTTTT
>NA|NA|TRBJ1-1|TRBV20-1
CSARDPGRTEAFF
TGCAGTGCCAGAGATCCGGGGAGGACTGAAGCTTTCTTT
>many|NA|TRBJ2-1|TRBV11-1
CASSLAGHNEQFF
TGTGCCAGCAGCTTGGCAGGTCACAATGAGCAGTTCTTC
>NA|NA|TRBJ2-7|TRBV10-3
CAISLGQGTYEQYF
TGTGCCATCAGTCTTGGGCAGGGGACCTACGAGCAGTACTTC
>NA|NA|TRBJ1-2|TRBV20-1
CSARDGKGLHGYTF
TGCAGTGCTAGAGATGGAAAGGGGCTCCATGGCTACACCTTC
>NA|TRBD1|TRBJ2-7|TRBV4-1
CASSRPGQSYEQYF
TGCGCCAGCAGCCGACCGGGACAGTCTTACGAGCAGTACTTC
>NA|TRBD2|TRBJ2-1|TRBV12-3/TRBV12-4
CASRKLKRERRNEQFF
TGTGCCAGCAGAAAACTGAAGCGGGAGCGGCGGAATGAGCAGTTCTTC
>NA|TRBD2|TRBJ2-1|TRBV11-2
CASAGGGRGNEQFF
TGTGCCAGTGCGGGAGGGGGCCGGGGCAATGAGCAGTTCTTC
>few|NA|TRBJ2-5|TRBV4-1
CASSQDGTGSQYF
TGCGCCAGCAGCCAGGACGGAACGGGGTCCCAGTACTTC
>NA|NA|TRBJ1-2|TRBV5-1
CASSLSYRDYGYTF
TGCGCCAGCAGCTTGTCTTACAGAGACTATGGCTACACCTTC
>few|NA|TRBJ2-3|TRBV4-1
CASNEGVITDTQYF
TGCGCCAGCAACGAAGGGGTGATCACAGATACGCAGTATTTT
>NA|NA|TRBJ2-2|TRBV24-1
CATSEGQIPRELFF
TGTGCCACCAGTGAAGGACAAATCCCCCGGGAGCTGTTTTTT
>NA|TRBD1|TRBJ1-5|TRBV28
CASSLLYRGDNQPQHF
TGTGCCAGCAGTTTATTGTACAGGGGGGACAATCAGCCCCAGCATTTT
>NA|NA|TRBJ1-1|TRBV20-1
CSARREGTVNTEAFF
TGCAGTGCTAGAAGGGAAGGGACGGTGAACACTGAAGCTTTCTTT
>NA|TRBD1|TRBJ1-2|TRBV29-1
CSVEGSGGNYGYTF
TGCAGCGTCGAGGGATCAGGGGGAAACTATGGCTACACCTTC
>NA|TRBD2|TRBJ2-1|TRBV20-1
CSARALAGGHHEQFF
TGCAGTGCTAGGGCTTTAGCGGGGGGGCATCATGAGCAGTTCTTC
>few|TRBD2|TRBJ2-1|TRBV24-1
CATSDRTSWGYNEQFF
TGTGCCACCAGTGACCGGACTAGCTGGGGATACAATGAGCAGTTCTTC
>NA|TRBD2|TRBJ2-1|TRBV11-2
CASSPRLAGDYFREQFF
TGTGCCAGCAGCCCTCGCCTAGCGGGGGACTATTTCCGAGAGCAGTTCTTC
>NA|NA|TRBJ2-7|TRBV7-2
CASSSFQGVEQYF
TGTGCCAGCAGCTCCTTCCAGGGAGTCGAGCAGTACTTC
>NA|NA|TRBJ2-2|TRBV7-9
CATGAVGPGELFF
TGTGCCACCGGCGCCGTGGGCCCCGGGGAGCTGTTTTTT
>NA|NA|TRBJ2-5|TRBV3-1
CASSPLGAQETQYF
TGTGCCAGCAGCCCCCTAGGGGCCCAAGAGACCCAGTACTTC
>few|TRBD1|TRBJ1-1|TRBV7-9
CASSAGTAEAFF
TGTGCCAGCAGCGCGGGGACAGCTGAAGCTTTCTTT
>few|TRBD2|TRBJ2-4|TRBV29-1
CSVATPPGLAGGPGGAKNIQYF
TGCAGCGTTGCGACACCACCGGGACTAGCGGGAGGGCCTGGTGGAGCCAAAAACATTCAGTACTTC
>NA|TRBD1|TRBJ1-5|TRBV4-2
CASSQGTGDQPQHF
TGTGCCAGCAGCCAAGGGACAGGAGATCAGCCCCAGCATTTT
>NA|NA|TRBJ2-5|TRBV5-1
CASSSMTLQYF
TGCGCCAGCAGCTCGATGACGCTCCAGTACTTC
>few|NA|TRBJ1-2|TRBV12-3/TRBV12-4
CASSFGEYYGYTF
TGTGCCAGCAGTTTTGGGGAATACTATGGCTACACCTTC
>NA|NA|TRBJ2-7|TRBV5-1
CASSSGGSQGVSYEQYF
TGCGCCAGCAGCTCCGGGGGAAGCCAGGGTGTCTCCTACGAGCAGTACTTC
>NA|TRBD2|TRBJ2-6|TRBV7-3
CASSYAGAGANVLTF
TGTGCCAGCAGCTACGCGGGGGCTGGGGCCAACGTCCTGACTTTC